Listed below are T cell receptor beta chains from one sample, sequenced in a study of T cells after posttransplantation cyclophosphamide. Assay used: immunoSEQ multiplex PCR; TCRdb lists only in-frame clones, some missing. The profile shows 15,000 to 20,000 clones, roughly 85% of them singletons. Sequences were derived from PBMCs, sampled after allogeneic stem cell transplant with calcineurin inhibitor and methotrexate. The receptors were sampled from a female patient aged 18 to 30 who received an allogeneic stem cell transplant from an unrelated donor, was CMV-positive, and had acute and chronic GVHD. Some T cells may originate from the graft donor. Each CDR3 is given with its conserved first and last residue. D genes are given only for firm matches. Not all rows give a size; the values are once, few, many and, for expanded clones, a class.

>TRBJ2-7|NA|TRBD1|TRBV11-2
TGTGCCAGCAGCTTCGGGACAGGTTCCTACGAGCAGTACTTC
CASSFGTGSYEQYF
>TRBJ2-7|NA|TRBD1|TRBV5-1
TGCGCCAGCAGCTTGGGAGGGGCACCGGGACAGGGTACGGGCGAGCAGTACTTC
CASSLGGAPGQGTGEQYF
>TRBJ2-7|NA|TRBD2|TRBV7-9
TGTGCCAGCAGCTTGGTTTTAGCGGGCCTTCCTAAATTCTACGAGCAGTACTTC
CASSLVLAGLPKFYEQYF
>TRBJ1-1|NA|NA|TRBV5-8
TGTGCCAGCAGCTTAGAAGGTCGCGGGGGATCTGAAGCTTTCTTT
CASSLEGRGGSEAFF
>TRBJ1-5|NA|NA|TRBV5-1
TGCGCCAGCAGCTCGGGGGTCAATCAGCCCCAGCATTTT
CASSSGVNQPQHF
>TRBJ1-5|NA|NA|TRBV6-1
TGTGCCAGCAGTCCCGGACAGTATAGCAATCAGCCCCAGCATTTT
CASSPGQYSNQPQHF
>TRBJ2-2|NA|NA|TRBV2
TGTGCCAGCAGAGAATGGACTCTGAACACCGGGGAGCTGTTTTTT
CASREWTLNTGELFF
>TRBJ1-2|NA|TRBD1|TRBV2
TGTGCCAGCAGAGACAGGGGTAACTATGGCTACACCTTC
CASRDRGNYGYTF
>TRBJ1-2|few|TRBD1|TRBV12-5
TGTGCTAGTGGTTTGGGGGACAGGGCCTATGGCTACACCTTC
CASGLGDRAYGYTF
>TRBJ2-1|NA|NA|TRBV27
TGTGCCAGCAGTGGACAGTACAATGAGCAGTTCTTC
CASSGQYNEQFF
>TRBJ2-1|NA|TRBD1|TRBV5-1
TGCGCCAGCAGCGCCGACAGGGGGCACCCGGGTGAGCAGTTCTTC
CASSADRGHPGEQFF
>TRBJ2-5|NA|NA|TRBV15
TGTGCCACCAGCTTGGACAGCGCTCTACAAGAGACCCAGTACTTC
CATSLDSALQETQYF
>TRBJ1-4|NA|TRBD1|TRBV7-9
TGTGCCAGCAGCGCCTCCGGGACAGAAGGAGAAAAACTGTTTTTT
CASSASGTEGEKLFF
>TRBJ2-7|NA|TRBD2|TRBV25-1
TGTGCCAGCCGGACTAGCACCTACGAGCAGTACTTC
CASRTSTYEQYF
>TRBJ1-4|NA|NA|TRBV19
TGTGCCAGTAGCAGAGCGAGTAGTTGGGATGAAAAACTGTTTTTT
CASSRASSWDEKLFF
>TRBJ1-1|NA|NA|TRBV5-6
TGTGCCAGCAGCTTCGGCGGGAACACTGAAGCTTTCTTT
CASSFGGNTEAFF
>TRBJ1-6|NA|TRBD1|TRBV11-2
TGTGCCAGCAGCCAGCCCGACAGGGGGATATATTCACCCCTCCACTTT
CASSQPDRGIYSPLHF
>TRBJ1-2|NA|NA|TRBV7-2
TGTGCCAGCAGTGGGGGGGGGTATGGCTACACCTTC
CASSGGGYGYTF
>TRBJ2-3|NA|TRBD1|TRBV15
TGTGCCACCAGCAGAGGAGGTCTTTCGGGACAGGGAAGAGATACGCAGTATTTT
CATSRGGLSGQGRDTQYF
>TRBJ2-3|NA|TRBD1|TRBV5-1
TGCGCCAGCAGCTTGGGGGACAGCAGCACAGATACGCAGTATTTT
CASSLGDSSTDTQYF
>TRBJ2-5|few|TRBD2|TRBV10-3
TGTGCCATCAGTTCCGGACTAGCGGGAGATGAGACCCAGTACTTC
CAISSGLAGDETQYF
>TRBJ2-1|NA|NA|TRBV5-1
TGCGCCAGCAGCTTGCCTAGCGCCTACAATGAGCAGTTCTTC
CASSLPSAYNEQFF
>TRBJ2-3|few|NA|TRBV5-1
TGCGCCAGCACGATACAGGGGAGGCCTAGCACAGATACGCAGTATTTT
CASTIQGRPSTDTQYF
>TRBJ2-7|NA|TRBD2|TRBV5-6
TGTGCCAGCAGCTCTAGCGGGCTCTCCTACGAGCAGTACTTC
CASSSSGLSYEQYF
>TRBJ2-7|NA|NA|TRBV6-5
TGTGCCAGCAGCCAGACACAATCCTACGAGCAGTACTTC
CASSQTQSYEQYF
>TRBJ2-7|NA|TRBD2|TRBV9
TGTGCCAGCAGCGTCGCTAGCGGTACCTACGAGCAGTACTTC
CASSVASGTYEQYF
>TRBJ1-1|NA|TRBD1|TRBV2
TGTGCCAGCAGTGATCGTGGGCAGGGGGTGAGCGAAGCTTTCTTT
CASSDRGQGVSEAFF
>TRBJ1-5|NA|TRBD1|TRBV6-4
TGTGCCAGCAGTGACCCGGGACAGCCTTACAATCAGCCCCAGCATTTT
CASSDPGQPYNQPQHF
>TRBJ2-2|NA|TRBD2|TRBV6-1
TGTGCCAGCAGTGGACTACTAGCGGGAAGCGACACCGGGGAGCTGTTTTTT
CASSGLLAGSDTGELFF
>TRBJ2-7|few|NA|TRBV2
TGTGCCAGCAGTGAAGCTGCGTACGTTAATTACGAGCAGTACTTC
CASSEAAYVNYEQYF
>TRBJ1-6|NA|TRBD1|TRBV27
TGTGCCAGCAGTTTGACAGGGGGCTACAGCTCCTATAATTCACCCCTCCACTTT
CASSLTGGYSSYNSPLHF
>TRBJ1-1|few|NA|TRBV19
TGTGCCAGTAGTATCAGGGGATGGACTGAAGCTTTCTTT
CASSIRGWTEAFF
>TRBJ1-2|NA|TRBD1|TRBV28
TGTGCCAGCAGTTCACCGGGACAGATTAACTATGGCTACACCTTC
CASSSPGQINYGYTF
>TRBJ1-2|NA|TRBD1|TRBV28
TGTGCCAGCAGTTCGGGACAGGGGAACTATGGCTACACCTTC
CASSSGQGNYGYTF
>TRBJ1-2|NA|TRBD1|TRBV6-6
TGTGCCAGCAGCTCTTATCCGACAGGGGGACGAGAAGGCTACACCTTC
CASSSYPTGGREGYTF
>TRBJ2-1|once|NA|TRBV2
TGTGCCAGCAGTGAAAGGGGCTTGGGCTACAATGAGCAGTTCTTC
CASSERGLGYNEQFF
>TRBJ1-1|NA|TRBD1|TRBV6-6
TGTGCCAGCAGTTCCCCGGGACAGGCGAACACTGAAGCTTTCTTT
CASSSPGQANTEAFF
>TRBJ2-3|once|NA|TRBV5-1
TGCGCCAGCAGCTTGGTGTTCCAAAGCACAGATACGCAGTATTTT
CASSLVFQSTDTQYF
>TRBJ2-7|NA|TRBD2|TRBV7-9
TGTGCCAGCAGCCTAGCGGGAGTTCGGGAGCAGTACTTC
CASSLAGVREQYF
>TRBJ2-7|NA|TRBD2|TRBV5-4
TGTGCCACCCTCCTAGCGGGGACCTACGAGCAGTACTTC
CATLLAGTYEQYF
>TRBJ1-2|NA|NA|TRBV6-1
TGTGCCAGCAGTGACGGGGGTACCCTCTATGGCTACACCTTC
CASSDGGTLYGYTF
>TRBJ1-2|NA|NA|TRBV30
TGTGCCTGGAGTACGAACAGGTGGTCCGGCTACACCTTC
CAWSTNRWSGYTF
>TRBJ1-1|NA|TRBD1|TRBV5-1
TGCGCCAGCAGCTCCCTACAGACAGGGGGGAACACTGAAGCTTTCTTT
CASSSLQTGGNTEAFF
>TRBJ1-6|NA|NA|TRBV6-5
TGTGCCAGCAGTTACTCGCAGGGAGGCTCACCCCTCCACTTT
CASSYSQGGSPLHF
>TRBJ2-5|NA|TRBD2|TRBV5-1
TGCGCCAGCAGCTCGGGACCCTCCGGTAGCGGGAGGGCGGAGACCCAGTACTTC
CASSSGPSGSGRAETQYF
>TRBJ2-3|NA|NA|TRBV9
TGTGCCAGCAGCGTAGGAAGAGGGATGGCAGATACGCAGTATTTT
CASSVGRGMADTQYF
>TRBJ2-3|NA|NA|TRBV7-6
TGTGCCAGCAGCTTAGGGTCCGGGGATGCGCAGTATTTT
CASSLGSGDAQYF
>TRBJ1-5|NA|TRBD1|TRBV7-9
TGTGCCAGCAGCAAGACAGGGGCCTCGAATATGCGCAATCAGCCCCAGCATTTT
CASSKTGASNMRNQPQHF
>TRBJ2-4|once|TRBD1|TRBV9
TGTGCCAGCAGCGTAGGACAGGGTTCCAAAAACATTCAGTACTTC
CASSVGQGSKNIQYF
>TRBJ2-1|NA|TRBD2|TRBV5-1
TGCGCCAGCAGCTTGTCGACTAGCGGGAGATGGAATGAGCAGTTCTTC
CASSLSTSGRWNEQFF
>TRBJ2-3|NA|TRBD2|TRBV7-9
TGTGCCAGCAGCTCTACTAGCGGGACTAGCACAGATACGCAGTATTTT
CASSSTSGTSTDTQYF
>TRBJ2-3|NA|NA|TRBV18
TGTGCCAGCTCACCCACCTACGGCACAGATACGCAGTATTTT
CASSPTYGTDTQYF
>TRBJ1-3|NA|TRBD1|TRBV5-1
TGCGCCAGCAGCTTTGGGGGACAGGCGCCTGGAAACACCATATATTTT
CASSFGGQAPGNTIYF